These 31 T cell receptor beta chains were sequenced from one sample in a study of T cell changes during pregnancy in multiple sclerosis. Assay: immunoSEQ multiplex PCR; the TCRdb copy retains only in-frame clones and omits some. Among around 60,000 clones, roughly 88% were seen once, and the ten largest hold less than 2%. Specimen: peripheral blood, collected in the first trimester of pregnancy. Receptors were obtained from a female donor with multiple sclerosis, enrolled in a pregnancy study.

In its sample, this clone was seen once. The CDR3 sequence is CASRQGDSEQYF. The CDR3 DNA sequence: TGTGCCAGTAGACAGGGGGACTCCGAGCAGTACTTC. V and J are TRBV19 and TRBJ2-7, with TRBD1 matching over 8 bases. Trimming at V came to 6 bases and at J to 6 bases, leaving 4 bases not matched to a gene. This CDR3 spans 12 amino acids. CDR1 is LNHDA and CDR2 is SQIVND in the germline V gene (reference sequence).

This sequence joins TRBV10-3 and TRBJ2-1, with 10 bases identical to TRBD2. The germline V gene encodes CDR1 ENHRY and CDR2 SYGVKD. Losses at the gene ends were 6 bases for V and 7 bases for J; bases not matched to a gene: 3. This CDR3 comprises 13 residues. The CDR3 bases are TGTGCCATCAGGTCTAGCGGGGGAAATGAGCAGTTCTTC. It codes for CAIRSSGGNEQFF.

This clone was seen a handful of times. This rearrangement joins TRBV27 to TRBJ2-7; 9 nucleotides agree with TRBD2. V was pared by 5 bases and J by 6 bases, with 8 bases of the junction left unmatched. CDR3 size: 14 residues. The germline V gene has CDR1 MNHEY and CDR2 SMNVEV (reference sequence). CDR3 nucleotides: TGTGCCAGCAGTCCGACTAGCGGTCTGGGCGAGCAGTACTTC. This translates into CASSPTSGLGEQYF.

This clone was seen a handful of times. The V gene is TRBV19, the J gene TRBJ1-1; D is undetermined. Germline values: CDR1 LNHDA, CDR2 SQIVND (reference sequence). This CDR3 contains 15 residues. V lost 1 base, J lost 0 bases, and 9 bases lay in between. The CDR3 DNA is TGTGCCAGTAGTATAGCCCTATATATGAACACTGAAGCTTTCTTT. This translates into CASSIALYMNTEAFF.

The chain links TRBV10-1 to TRBJ1-1, with a weak D call TRBD1 (6 bases). The CDR3 sequence is 13 residues long. V was trimmed by 9 bases and J by 0 bases, leaving 11 bases between them. Germline assignment: CDR1 WNHNN and CDR2 SYGVQD (reference sequence). The CDR3 here is CARGGQLNTEAFF. The CDR3 DNA reads TGCGCCAGGGGGGGGCAGCTGAACACTGAAGCTTTCTTT.

The chain uses TRBV7-2 and TRBJ2-5; 15 bases are shared with TRBD2. Germline trimming cut 2 bases from V and 2 bases from J; bases unmatched to any gene: 6. CDR3 length: 18 residues. CDR1 is SGHTA, CDR2 FQGNSA, per germline. The CDR3 sequence is CASSLQGLAGGLQETQYF. In nucleotides, the CDR3 is TGTGCCAGCAGCTTACAGGGACTAGCGGGAGGACTGCAAGAGACCCAGTACTTC.

This chain joins TRBV30 and TRBJ1-2; 8 nucleotides agree with TRBD1. Germline V gene sequence: CDR1 GTSNPN, CDR2 SVGIG (reference sequence). CDR3 length: 10 residues. The CDR3 loop reads CALGQAGYTF. As DNA, the CDR3 is TGTGCATTGGGACAGGCTGGCTACACCTTC.

The gene calls are TRBV7-2 and TRBJ2-5; D is perhaps TRBD2 (5 bases). V dropped 6 bases and J dropped 1 base, with 9 bases sitting between them. Germline V lookup: CDR1 SGHTA, CDR2 FQGNSA. The CDR3 totals 13 residues. The CDR3 DNA reads TGTGCCAGCAGGCGCGGGTCCCAAGAGACCCAGTACTTC. It translates to CASRRGSQETQYF. Together with reference TRBV7-2 and TRBJ2-5, the CDR3 gives the full variable domain: GAGVSQSPSNKVTEKGKDVELRCDPISGHTALYWYRQSLGQGLEFLIYFQGNSAPDKSGLPSDRFSAERTGGSVSTLTIQRTQQEDSAVYLCASRRGSQETQYFGPGTRLLVL.

This chain connects TRBV30 to TRBJ2-5; weak D call: TRBD1 (6 bases). With 1 base removed from V and 3 bases from J, the gap between germline ends came to 9 bases. CDR1 GTSNPN and CDR2 SVGIG come from the germline V gene (reference sequence). The CDR3 runs 13 residues. The DNA of the CDR3 is TGTGCCTGGAGTGGGGACATTGAAGAGACCCAGTACTTC. This gives the protein CAWSGDIEETQYF.

This clone came up a few times. This chain connects TRBV10-2 to TRBJ1-1, with 8 bases identical to TRBD1. This CDR3 has 13 amino acids. The J segment lost 1 base and the V segment lost 7 bases, leaving 2 bases of the junction unmatched. The germline CDR1 and CDR2 sequences are WSHSY and SAAADI. The CDR3 DNA sequence: TGCGCCAGCATCGGGACAGGGAACACTGAAGCTTTCTTT. Protein product: CASIGTGNTEAFF.

The V and J genes are TRBV5-5 and TRBJ2-7; 7 bases map to TRBD1. CDR1 is SGHKS, CDR2 YYEKEE, per germline (reference sequence). The trim removed 4 bases at V and 4 bases at J, leaving 8 bases unmatched. The CDR3 sequence is 14 residues long. The CDR3 coding sequence is TGTGCCAGCAGCCCACAGGGGTTTGAATACGAGCAGTACTTC. It encodes CASSPQGFEYEQYF.

This rearrangement joins TRBV5-6 to TRBJ2-7; 8 nucleotides agree with TRBD2. The germline gives CDR1 SGHDT, CDR2 YYEEEE. J was trimmed by 3 bases and V by 4 bases; bases with no gene match: 18. The CDR3 totals 18 residues. CDR3 DNA sequence: TGTGCCAGCAGCCTCACTAAGGGGGGCGGGAGGCTGTTCTACGAGCAGTACTTC. Its translation: CASSLTKGGGRLFYEQYF.

This clone appeared once. The chain combines TRBV19 with TRBJ2-1; 11 bases fit TRBD2. The CDR3 totals 15 residues. Germline CDR1 and CDR2: LNHDA and SQIVND (reference sequence). Trimming cost V 3 bases and J 7 bases; bases outside gene matches: 5. The CDR3 nucleotides are TGTGCCAGTAGTATGGATTTAGCGGGAGGGAATGAGCAGTTCTTC. Amino acid sequence: CASSMDLAGGNEQFF.

The V call is TRBV29-1, the J call TRBJ2-2; 16 bases align to TRBD2. The CDR3 sequence is 15 residues long. V shed 6 bases, J shed 6 bases, and the junction held 4 bases outside the gene matches. Germline V lookup: CDR1 SQVTM, CDR2 ANQGSEA. CDR3: CSVGTSGRASGELFF. DNA of the CDR3: TGCAGCGTAGGGACTAGCGGGAGGGCCTCCGGGGAGCTGTTTTTT.

The chain recombines TRBV7-9 with TRBJ2-1; a weak D match, TRBD2 (5 bases). V shed 4 bases and J shed 10 bases, with 11 bases lying between them. The V gene's germline CDR1 is SEHNR and CDR2 FQNEAQ (reference sequence). The CDR3 sequence is 12 residues long. The CDR3 here is CASSYEGMEQFF. CDR3 bases: TGTGCCAGCAGCTACGAGGGAATGGAGCAGTTCTTC.

The rearrangement links TRBV27 to TRBJ2-2; TRBD2 matches at 7 bases. This CDR3 is built from 15 residues. After removal of 1 base from V and 5 bases from J, the junction contained 4 bases not matched to a gene. Looked up from germline, CDR1 is MNHEY and CDR2 is SMNVEV (reference sequence). In nucleotides, the CDR3 is TGTGCCAGCAGTTTATGGCGACTAGCAACCGGGGAGCTGTTTTTT. Protein product: CASSLWRLATGELFF.

V is TRBV5-1 and J is TRBJ1-1, with 8 bases fitting TRBD1. The germline gives CDR1 SGHRS, CDR2 YFSETQ. CDR3 length: 14 amino acids. J gave up 2 bases and V 4 bases, and 4 bases lay outside the gene matches. The DNA for the CDR3 is TGCGCCAGCAGCACGGGACAGGCAAACACTGAAGCTTTCTTT. It specifies CASSTGQANTEAFF.

The rearrangement joins TRBV6-4 to TRBJ2-6; the D gene is possibly TRBD1 (5 bases). The V gene's germline CDR1 is MRHNA and CDR2 SNTAGT. V was trimmed by 5 bases and J by 0 bases, leaving 8 bases between them. The CDR3 contains 15 residues. The CDR3 spells CASSKDSSGANVLTF. CDR3 DNA sequence: TGTGCCAGCAGTAAAGACAGCTCTGGGGCCAACGTCCTGACTTTC.

DNA of the CDR3: TGTGCCAGCAGCTTAAGGCCGGGACTAGCGGGAGGACTCACAGATACGCAGTATTTT. Protein product: CASSLRPGLAGGLTDTQYF. The chain recombines TRBV7-8 with TRBJ2-3; 15 bases line up with TRBD2. The CDR3 extends over 19 amino acids. Germline trimming cut 2 bases from V and 2 bases from J; bases unmatched to any gene: 8. Germline-derived CDR1 and CDR2 are SGHVS and FQNEAQ.

This CDR3 is CASSQLRDIDGRQPQHF. CDR3 DNA: TGCGCCAGCAGCCAACTCCGGGACATCGACGGCAGGCAGCCCCAGCATTTT. This chain joins TRBV4-1 and TRBJ1-5; tentatively, D is TRBD1 (6 bases). V lost 2 bases and J 7 bases, leaving 21 bases between the germline ends. The CDR3 extends over 17 amino acids. The germline V gene has CDR1 MGHRA and CDR2 YSYEKL.

The chain has TRBV2 and TRBJ2-6; D gene ambiguous. V was pared by 2 bases and J by 1 base, with 3 bases between. Germline values: CDR1 SNHLY, CDR2 FYNNEI. The CDR3 sequence is 14 residues long. CDR3 sequence: CASSERSGANVLTF. DNA for the CDR3: TGTGCCAGCAGTGAACGGTCTGGGGCCAACGTCCTGACTTTC.

The CDR3 here is CASSRAVGGSSYEQYF. DNA of the CDR3: TGTGCCAGCAGTCGAGCCGTGGGCGGGAGTTCATACGAGCAGTACTTC. The chain couples TRBV2 to TRBJ2-7, with TRBD2 identical over 7 bases. V trimming: 5 bases; J trimming: 4 bases; junction bases outside the gene matches: 14. This CDR3 spans 16 amino acids. Germline V lookup: CDR1 SNHLY, CDR2 FYNNEI.

J is TRBJ1-3 and V is TRBV11-2; 8 bases match TRBD1. CDR1 is SGHAT, CDR2 FQNNGV, per germline. J gave up 3 bases and V 5 bases, and 9 bases lay outside the gene matches. The CDR3 is 16 residues long. The CDR3 coding sequence is TGTGCCAGCAGCCGCGCACTACAGGGGGATGGAAACACCATATATTTT. Its translation: CASSRALQGDGNTIYF. Full variable domain (missing parts from reference TRBV11-2 and TRBJ1-3): EAGVAQSPRYKIIEKRQSVAFWCNPISGHATLYWYQQILGQGPKLLIQFQNNGVVDDSQLPKDRFSAERLKGVDSTLKIQPAKLEDSAVYLCASSRALQGDGNTIYFGEGSWLTVV.

The V and J genes are TRBV5-1 and TRBJ2-1, with 9 nucleotides matching TRBD2. This CDR3 comprises 15 residues. Germline-derived CDR1 and CDR2 are SGHRS and YFSETQ. Losses at the gene ends were 0 bases for V and 4 bases for J; bases not matched to a gene: 2. For the CDR3, the DNA is TGCGCCAGCAGCTTGGTTAGCGGGAGTTACAATGAGCAGTTCTTC. Translated: CASSLVSGSYNEQFF.

The table lists this clone with a count of one. This chain uses TRBV19 with TRBJ2-2; D is perhaps TRBD2 (5 bases). Germline lookup yields CDR1 LNHDA and CDR2 SQIVND (reference sequence). Deletions cut 6 bases from V and 6 bases from J, with 11 bases between. The CDR3 loop spans 13 amino acids. The CDR3 is CASSLDYAGELFF. The CDR3 nucleotides are TGTGCCAGTAGCCTTGACTATGCCGGGGAGCTGTTTTTT.

V usage is TRBV5-4 and J usage is TRBJ2-5; tentative D call: TRBD2 (6 bases). Trimming took off 0 bases at V and 7 bases at J, with 13 bases between the two ends. CDR1 is SGHNT and CDR2 is YYREEE in the germline V gene (reference sequence). The CDR3 is 14 amino acids. CDR3 protein: CASSLDGSGGTQYF. CDR3 sequence (DNA): TGTGCCAGCAGCTTGGATGGTAGCGGAGGGACCCAGTACTTC.

The chain has TRBV11-2 and TRBJ2-7; D is unclear. V was pared by 5 bases and J by 3 bases, with 8 bases between. This CDR3 is built from 12 residues. Germline V lookup: CDR1 SGHAT, CDR2 FQNNGV. The CDR3 coding sequence is TGTGCCAGCAGCCTTACAGACTACGAGCAGTACTTC. As protein: CASSLTDYEQYF.

The genes are TRBV6-4 and TRBJ2-1; 9 nucleotides match TRBD1. This CDR3 is 15 amino acids long. Germline V gene lookup returns CDR1 MRHNA and CDR2 SNTAGT. V gave up 2 bases and J gave up 3 bases; unmatched junction bases: 2. CDR3 bases: TGTGCCAGCAGTGACGAGGACAGGGGCTACAATGAGCAGTTCTTC. Translated, it gives CASSDEDRGYNEQFF.

This rearrangement joins TRBV6-4 to TRBJ2-3; D unclear. The CDR3 sequence is 13 residues long. Per the germline V gene, CDR1 is MRHNA and CDR2 is SNTAGT. Trimming removed 2 bases from V and 2 bases from J, with 5 bases in between. This chain's CDR3 is CASSDRVTDTQYF. CDR3 DNA: TGTGCCAGCAGTGACAGAGTCACAGATACGCAGTATTTT.

This rearrangement joins TRBV27 to TRBJ2-3, with TRBD2 matching over 15 bases. Germline trimming cut 5 bases from V and 4 bases from J; bases unmatched to any gene: 7. CDR3 size: 17 residues. CDR1 and CDR2 (germline): MNHEY, SMNVEV (reference sequence). DNA of the CDR3: TGTGCCAGCAGTCCGGGACTAGCGGGAGGTGGGGCAGATACGCAGTATTTT. Amino acid sequence: CASSPGLAGGGADTQYF.

This clone was found once. V is TRBV7-9 and J is TRBJ2-1; 8 bases line up with TRBD1. The CDR3 has 13 residues. The V gene end was trimmed by 5 bases and the J gene end by 9 bases; junction bases not matched to a gene: 6. Germline V gene data show CDR1 as SEHNR and CDR2 as FQNEAQ (reference sequence). The CDR3 is CASSRAGGVEQFF. CDR3 coding DNA: TGTGCCAGCAGCCGTGCAGGGGGCGTTGAGCAGTTCTTC.